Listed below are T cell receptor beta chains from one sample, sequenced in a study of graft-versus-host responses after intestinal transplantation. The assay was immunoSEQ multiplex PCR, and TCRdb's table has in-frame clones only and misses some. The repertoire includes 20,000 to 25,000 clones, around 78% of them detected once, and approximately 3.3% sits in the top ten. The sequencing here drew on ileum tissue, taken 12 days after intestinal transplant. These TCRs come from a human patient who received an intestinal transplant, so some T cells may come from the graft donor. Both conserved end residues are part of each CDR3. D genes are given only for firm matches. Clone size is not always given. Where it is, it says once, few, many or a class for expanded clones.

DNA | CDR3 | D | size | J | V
TGTGCCAGCAGCTTTACAGGGCCCGTCGAAAAACTGTTTTTT | CASSFTGPVEKLFF | . | . | TRBJ1-4 | TRBV5-4
TGCGCCAGCAGCCAAGAGATCGCTAGCCCTAGTTCAGATACGCAGTATTTT | CASSQEIASPSSDTQYF | . | few | TRBJ2-3 | TRBV4-3
TGTGCCAGCAGCTTGGCCATGGGAGTCTATGGCTACACCTTC | CASSLAMGVYGYTF | . | . | TRBJ1-2 | TRBV5-4
TGTGCCAGCAGTTTTCCGGGGGGCGAGCAGTACTTC | CASSFPGGEQYF | TRBD2 | . | TRBJ2-7 | TRBV27
TGTGCCAGCAGCCTGGGTTCGGGGGAGACCCAGTACTTC | CASSLGSGETQYF | . | . | TRBJ2-5 | TRBV11-2
TGTGCCAGCAGCTTGGGGTTACTAAACTATGGCTACACCTTC | CASSLGLLNYGYTF | . | . | TRBJ1-2 | TRBV5-5
TGTGCCAGCAGCCACGGTAATGTGGAGGCCCAGTACTTC | CASSHGNVEAQYF | . | . | TRBJ2-5 | TRBV11-3
TGTGCCAGCAGCAAAGAACTCGCTTTCTTT | CASSKELAFF | . | . | TRBJ1-1 | TRBV21-1
TGTGCCAGCAGCTTTCGAAGGGGGACTAGCGCTTACAATGAGCAGTTCTTC | CASSFRRGTSAYNEQFF | TRBD2 | . | TRBJ2-1 | TRBV5-4
TGCGCCAGCAGCCAAGATTCGAAGTCGGGGGAAGCTTTCTTT | CASSQDSKSGEAFF | . | . | TRBJ1-1 | TRBV4-1
TGTGCTAGTGGGGCCGAGGTAGTATCCTACAATGAGCAGTTCTTC | CASGAEVVSYNEQFF | . | . | TRBJ2-1 | TRBV12-5
TGTGCCAGCAGCCAAGCCCTGGACGGGAATACGCAGTATTTT | CASSQALDGNTQYF | . | . | TRBJ2-3 | TRBV7-2
TGTGCCAGCAGTTACATGATAGGGGCGAACACTGAAGCTTTCTTT | CASSYMIGANTEAFF | . | . | TRBJ1-1 | TRBV6-5
TGTGCCAGCAGTTTACCCAGACAGGGCACAGATACGCAGTATTTT | CASSLPRQGTDTQYF | . | . | TRBJ2-3 | TRBV28
TGTGCCAGCAGAAAAGGGACAGGGCGACTCGAGCAGTACTTC | CASRKGTGRLEQYF | TRBD1 | . | TRBJ2-7 | TRBV7-2
TGTGCCAGCAGCCTCCCGGGTTCCCCCTCAACTAATGAAAAACTGTTTTTT | CASSLPGSPSTNEKLFF | . | . | TRBJ1-4 | TRBV11-3
TGTGCCAGCTCAACGGGACAGCTCAGCTCCTACGAGCAGTACTTC | CASSTGQLSSYEQYF | TRBD1 | . | TRBJ2-7 | TRBV18
TGTGCCAGCACCTCTAGCGTCGGAGAGACCCAGTACTTC | CASTSSVGETQYF | . | few | TRBJ2-5 | TRBV6-6
TGTGCCAGTAGTTTCAGGGGGTGGTACAATGAGCAGTTCTTC | CASSFRGWYNEQFF | TRBD1 | . | TRBJ2-1 | TRBV19
TGTGCCAGCAGCCACCTTACGGGAGGGGAGAGCGGGAGCTACGAGCAGTACTTC | CASSHLTGGESGSYEQYF | TRBD2 | . | TRBJ2-7 | TRBV4-2
TGTGCCAGCAGCTTAGTCGATGAGCAGTTCTTC | CASSLVDEQFF | . | . | TRBJ2-1 | TRBV7-6
TGTGCCAGCAGCCGATTACCGGGACAGGGCTACTATGGCTACACCTTC | CASSRLPGQGYYGYTF | TRBD1 | . | TRBJ1-2 | TRBV11-2
TGTGCCAGCCGCCTCGGACAGGGGGCTCCCCACGAGCAGTACTTC | CASRLGQGAPHEQYF | TRBD1 | few | TRBJ2-7 | TRBV6-4
TGTGCCAGCAGCCCAATTCCCGGGGAGCTGTTTTTT | CASSPIPGELFF | . | . | TRBJ2-2 | TRBV5-5
TGTGCCAGCATTCGGGGGGCCCAAGAGACCCAGTACTTC | CASIRGAQETQYF | . | . | TRBJ2-5 | TRBV2
TGTGCCAGCAGTTTTTATTCAGGGGGGAATGAAAAACTGTTTTTT | CASSFYSGGNEKLFF | TRBD1 | . | TRBJ1-4 | TRBV28
TGTGCCAGCAGCGCCGGGGGGGCGAGCACAGATACGCAGTATTTT | CASSAGGASTDTQYF | TRBD2 | . | TRBJ2-3 | TRBV9
TGTGCCAGCAGCCCCCCGGGGGGCCTTTTCAATGAGCAGTTCTTC | CASSPPGGLFNEQFF | . | . | TRBJ2-1 | TRBV5-5
TGCAGCGTTGAAGAAGGGGTTACCTACGAGCAGTACTTC | CSVEEGVTYEQYF | . | . | TRBJ2-7 | TRBV29-1
TGCGCCAGCAGCTTAAATCCGACAGGGACCTCTGGGGCCAACGTCCTGACTTTC | CASSLNPTGTSGANVLTF | TRBD1 | . | TRBJ2-6 | TRBV5-1
TGTGCCATCCCGCGGGGGGGTGGTACCGGGGAGCTGTTTTTT | CAIPRGGGTGELFF | TRBD2 | . | TRBJ2-2 | TRBV10-3
TGTGCCAGCAGCAAAGCGCTTGGCGGGAGGAGAAACAATGAGCAGTTCTTC | CASSKALGGRRNNEQFF | . | . | TRBJ2-1 | TRBV21-1
TGTGCCAGCAGCGCACCGGGGATTTGGGCTGAAGCTTTCTTT | CASSAPGIWAEAFF | . | . | TRBJ1-1 | TRBV6-1
TGTGCCAGCAGCTTCGAGGGGACAGTTAGCGGGGAGCTGTTTTTT | CASSFEGTVSGELFF | TRBD1 | . | TRBJ2-2 | TRBV5-4
TGTGCCAGCAGCCGGACTAGCCCCACAGATACGCAGTATTTT | CASSRTSPTDTQYF | TRBD2 | . | TRBJ2-3 | TRBV7-2
TGTGCCAGCAGCCTAACATTTTCTAGCAATGAGCAGTTCTTC | CASSLTFSSNEQFF | . | . | TRBJ2-1 | TRBV6-6
TGTGCCAGCAGCCGTGGACTAGCGGGAGGGTGGGAGACCCAGTACTTC | CASSRGLAGGWETQYF | TRBD2 | . | TRBJ2-5 | TRBV9
TGTGCCAGCAGCTTTTCGGGAGTTAGCTCCTACGAGCAGTACTTC | CASSFSGVSSYEQYF | . | . | TRBJ2-7 | TRBV11-2
TGTGCCAGCAGCTGGAACAGGGGGCAGAACACCATATATTTT | CASSWNRGQNTIYF | TRBD1 | . | TRBJ1-3 | TRBV5-5
TGTGCCAGCAGAAGTATTGAAGGGAGCGAGCAGTACTTC | CASRSIEGSEQYF | . | . | TRBJ2-7 | TRBV27
TGCGCCAGCAGCCAAGATTCGGCCTACGAGCAGTACTTC | CASSQDSAYEQYF | . | . | TRBJ2-7 | TRBV4-3
TGTGCCAGCAGCGTAGAAGGGCTAGCGGGAGAGAATGAGCAGTTCTTC | CASSVEGLAGENEQFF | TRBD2 | . | TRBJ2-1 | TRBV9
TGTGCCAGCAGCCTCGGGACTAGCGGGATCTACAATGAGCAGTTCTTC | CASSLGTSGIYNEQFF | TRBD2 | . | TRBJ2-1 | TRBV27
TGCGCCAGCAGCCGGTGGAAATTAGGGGTTGAAGCTTTCTTT | CASSRWKLGVEAFF | . | . | TRBJ1-1 | TRBV4-3
TGTGCCAGCAGTCCCCAGCGGCCTAGCACAGATACGCAGTATTTT | CASSPQRPSTDTQYF | . | . | TRBJ2-3 | TRBV28
TGTGCCAGCAGTGAAAGCGGCCCGTTAGGAAACATTCAGTACTTC | CASSESGPLGNIQYF | . | . | TRBJ2-4 | TRBV2
TGCGCCAGCAGCCTCCATAGCGGGATACTCACCGGGGAGCTGTTTTTT | CASSLHSGILTGELFF | TRBD2 | . | TRBJ2-2 | TRBV4-3
TGTGCCAGCATGTCAGGGTTGATAACCGGGGAGCTGTTTTTT | CASMSGLITGELFF | . | . | TRBJ2-2 | TRBV27
TGTGCCAGCAGTGAGGGACAGGGGGCAGATACGCAGTATTTT | CASSEGQGADTQYF | TRBD1 | . | TRBJ2-3 | TRBV6-1
TGTGCCAGCAGCGGCACCGGGACTAGCGGGAGGGATACGCAGTATTTT | CASSGTGTSGRDTQYF | TRBD2 | . | TRBJ2-3 | TRBV5-4
TGCAGCGTTTTAGGGGGACAGGGGGTGGACGAGCAGTACTTC | CSVLGGQGVDEQYF | TRBD1 | . | TRBJ2-7 | TRBV29-1
TGCGCCAGCAGCTTACTAGCGGGGGAATACGAGCAGTACTTC | CASSLLAGEYEQYF | TRBD2 | . | TRBJ2-7 | TRBV5-1